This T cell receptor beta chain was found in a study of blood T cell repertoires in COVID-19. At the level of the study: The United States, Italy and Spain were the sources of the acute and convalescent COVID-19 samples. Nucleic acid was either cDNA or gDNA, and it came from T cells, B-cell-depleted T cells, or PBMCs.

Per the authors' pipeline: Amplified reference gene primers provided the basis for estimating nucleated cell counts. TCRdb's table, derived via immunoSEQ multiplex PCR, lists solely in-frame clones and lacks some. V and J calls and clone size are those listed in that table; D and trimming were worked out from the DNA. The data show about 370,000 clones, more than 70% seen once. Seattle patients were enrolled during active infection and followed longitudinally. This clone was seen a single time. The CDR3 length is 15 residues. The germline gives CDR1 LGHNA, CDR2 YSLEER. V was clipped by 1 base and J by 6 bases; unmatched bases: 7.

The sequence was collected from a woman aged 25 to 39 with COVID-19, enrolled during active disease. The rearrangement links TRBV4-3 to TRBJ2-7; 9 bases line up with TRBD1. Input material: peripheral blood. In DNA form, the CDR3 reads TGCGCCAGCAGCCAAGGGACAGGGGTGGGGCTCGAGCAGTACTTC. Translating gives CASSQGTGVGLEQYF.